The clone carrying this T cell receptor beta chain was seen a handful of times. Its target is unknown. This entry comes from a study of T-cell memory formation after mild COVID-19. The wider study: TCR clusters largely stayed donor specific.

J was trimmed by 7 bases and V by 4 bases; bases with no gene match: 9. Germline assignment: CDR1 GTSNPN and CDR2 SVGIG (reference sequence). The CDR3 is made up of 15 amino acids. Study-wide findings and caveats: Prior to infection, memory already included some responding clones, suggesting cross-reactive memory joined.

5'RACE primed at constant segments yielded TCR alpha and TCR beta cDNA libraries bearing sample barcodes and UMIs. One entry per CDR3 protein results from TCRdb running MiXCR on the 5' RACE reads. The sample has around 510,000 distinct CDR3 sequences, about 22% seen once. The source is an adult woman who had mild COVID-19 (a few samples of this study predate the infection). Cell type and time point are not known. What was sequenced was PBMCs or a T cell subset sorted from them (not recorded which). V gene TRBV30 combines with J gene TRBJ1-5; 11 nucleotides align to TRBD1. The CDR3 sequence is CAWNPGQGDSQPQHF. CDR3 coding DNA: TGTGCCTGGAATCCGGGACAGGGGGATTCCCAGCCCCAGCATTTT.